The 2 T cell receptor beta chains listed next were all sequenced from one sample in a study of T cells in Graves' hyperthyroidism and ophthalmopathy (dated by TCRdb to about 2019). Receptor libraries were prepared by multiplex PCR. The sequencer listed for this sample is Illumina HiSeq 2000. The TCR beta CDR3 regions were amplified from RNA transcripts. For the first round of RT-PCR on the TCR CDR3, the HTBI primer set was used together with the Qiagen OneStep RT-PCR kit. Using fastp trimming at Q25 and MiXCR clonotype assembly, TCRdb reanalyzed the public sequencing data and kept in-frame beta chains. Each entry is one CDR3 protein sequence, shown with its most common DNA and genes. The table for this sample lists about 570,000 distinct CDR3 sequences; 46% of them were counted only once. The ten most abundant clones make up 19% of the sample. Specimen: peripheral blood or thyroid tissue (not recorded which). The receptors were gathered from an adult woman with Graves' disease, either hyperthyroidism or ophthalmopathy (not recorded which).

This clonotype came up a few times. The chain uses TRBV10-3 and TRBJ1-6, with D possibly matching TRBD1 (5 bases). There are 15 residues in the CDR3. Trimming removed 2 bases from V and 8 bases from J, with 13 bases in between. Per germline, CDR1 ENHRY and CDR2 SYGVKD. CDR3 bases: TGTGCCATCAGTGAGGAGGGGATGATGGATTCACCCCTCCACTTT. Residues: CAISEEGMMDSPLHF.

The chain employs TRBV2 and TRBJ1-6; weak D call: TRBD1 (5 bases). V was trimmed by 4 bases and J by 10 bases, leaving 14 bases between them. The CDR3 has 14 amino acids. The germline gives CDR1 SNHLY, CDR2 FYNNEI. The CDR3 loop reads CASSAARVSSPLHF. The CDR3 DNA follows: TGTGCCAGCAGTGCCGCCAGGGTCAGCTCACCCCTCCACTTT.